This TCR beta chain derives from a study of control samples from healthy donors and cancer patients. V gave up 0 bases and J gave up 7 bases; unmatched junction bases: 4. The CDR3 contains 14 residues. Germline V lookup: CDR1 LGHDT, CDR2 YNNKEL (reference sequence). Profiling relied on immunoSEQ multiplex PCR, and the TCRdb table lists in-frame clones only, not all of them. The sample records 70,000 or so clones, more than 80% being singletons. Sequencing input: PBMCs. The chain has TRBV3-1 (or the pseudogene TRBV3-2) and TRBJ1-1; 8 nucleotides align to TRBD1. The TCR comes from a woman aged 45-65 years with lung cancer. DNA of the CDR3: TGTGCCAGCAGCCAAGATCGGGGGACAGGTGAAGCTTTCTTT. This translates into CASSQDRGTGEAFF.